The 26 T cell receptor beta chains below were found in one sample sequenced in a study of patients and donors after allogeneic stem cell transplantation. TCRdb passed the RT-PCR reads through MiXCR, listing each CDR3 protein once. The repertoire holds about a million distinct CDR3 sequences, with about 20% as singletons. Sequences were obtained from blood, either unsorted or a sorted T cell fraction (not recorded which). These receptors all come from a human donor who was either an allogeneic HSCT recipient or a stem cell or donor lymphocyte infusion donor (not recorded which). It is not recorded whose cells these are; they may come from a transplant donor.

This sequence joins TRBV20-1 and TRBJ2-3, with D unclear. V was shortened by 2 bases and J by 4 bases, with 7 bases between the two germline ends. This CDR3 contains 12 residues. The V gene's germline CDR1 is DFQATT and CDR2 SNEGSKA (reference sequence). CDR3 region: CSARTAADTQYF. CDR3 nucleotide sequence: TGCAGTGCTAGAACCGCTGCAGATACGCAGTATTTT.

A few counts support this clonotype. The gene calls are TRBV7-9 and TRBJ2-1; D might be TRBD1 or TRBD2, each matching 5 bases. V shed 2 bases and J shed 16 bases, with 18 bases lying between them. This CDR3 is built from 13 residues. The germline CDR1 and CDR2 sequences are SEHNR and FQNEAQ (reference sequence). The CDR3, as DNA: TGTGCCAGCAGCTTACCGACAGACTACTCTCCCTTCTTC. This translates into CASSLPTDYSPFF.

The CDR3 region has the DNA TGTGCCAGCAGTTACTTGACCCCGGCTGAAGCTTTCTTT. Translation: CASSYLTPAEAFF. The gene calls are TRBV6-2 or TRBV6-3 and TRBJ1-1, with no clear D. Germline V gene data show CDR1 as MNHEY and CDR2 as SVGEGT. The CDR3 extends over 13 amino acids. The V and J ends lost 1 base and 6 bases respectively, with 9 bases between them.

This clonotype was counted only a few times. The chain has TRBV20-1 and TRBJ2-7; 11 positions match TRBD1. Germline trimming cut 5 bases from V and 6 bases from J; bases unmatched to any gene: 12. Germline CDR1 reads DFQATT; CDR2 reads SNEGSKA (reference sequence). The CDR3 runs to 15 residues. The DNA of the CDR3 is TGCAGTGCTGGCGACCCCGGGACAGGGGGTGTCGAGCAGTACTTC. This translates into CSAGDPGTGGVEQYF.

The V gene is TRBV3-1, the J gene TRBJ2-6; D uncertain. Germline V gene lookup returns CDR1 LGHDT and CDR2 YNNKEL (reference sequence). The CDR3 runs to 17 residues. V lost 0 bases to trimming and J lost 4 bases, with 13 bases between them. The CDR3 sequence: CASSQDVTALGANVLTF. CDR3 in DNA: TGTGCCAGCAGCCAAGATGTAACAGCCCTCGGGGCCAACGTCCTGACTTTC. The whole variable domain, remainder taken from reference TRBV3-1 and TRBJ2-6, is DTAVSQTPKYLVTQMGNDKSIKCEQNLGHDTMYWYKQDSKKFLKIMFSYNNKELIINETVPNRFSPKSPDKAHLNLHINSLELGDSAVYFCASSQDVTALGANVLTFGAGSRLTVL.

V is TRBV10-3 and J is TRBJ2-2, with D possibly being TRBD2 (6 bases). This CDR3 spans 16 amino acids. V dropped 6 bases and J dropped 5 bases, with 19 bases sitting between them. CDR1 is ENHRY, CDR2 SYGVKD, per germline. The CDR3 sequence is CAISPGTRFWTGELFF. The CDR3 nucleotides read TGTGCCATCAGCCCCGGGACTCGATTTTGGACCGGGGAGCTGTTTTTT.

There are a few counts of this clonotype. The CDR3 DNA sequence: TGTGCCAGCAGCCAAGATTGGCAGGAGTTATCCTACAATGAGCAGTTCTTC. Translation: CASSQDWQELSYNEQFF. The gene calls are TRBV3-1 and TRBJ2-1; unclear D gene. This CDR3 contains 17 residues. CDR1 is LGHDT and CDR2 is YNNKEL in the germline V gene (reference sequence). Trimming left V 0 bases short and J 1 base short, with 13 bases between.

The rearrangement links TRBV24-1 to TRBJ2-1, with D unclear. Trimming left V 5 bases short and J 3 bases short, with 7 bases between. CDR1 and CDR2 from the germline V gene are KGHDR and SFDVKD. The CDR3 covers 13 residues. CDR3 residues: CATSASDYNEQFF. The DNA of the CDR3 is TGTGCCACCAGTGCATCGGACTACAATGAGCAGTTCTTC.

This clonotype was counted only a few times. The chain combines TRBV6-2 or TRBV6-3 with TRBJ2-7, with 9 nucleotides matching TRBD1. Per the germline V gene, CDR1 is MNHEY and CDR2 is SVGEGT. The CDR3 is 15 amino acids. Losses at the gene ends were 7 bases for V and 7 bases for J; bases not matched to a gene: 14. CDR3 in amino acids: CASNFGTGLRWEQYF. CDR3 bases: TGTGCCAGCAACTTCGGGACAGGGTTAAGGTGGGAGCAGTACTTC.

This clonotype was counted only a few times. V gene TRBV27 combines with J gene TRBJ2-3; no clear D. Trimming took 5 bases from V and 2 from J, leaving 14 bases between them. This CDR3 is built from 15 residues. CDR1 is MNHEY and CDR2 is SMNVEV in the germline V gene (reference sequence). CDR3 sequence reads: CASSRTAAPTDTQYF. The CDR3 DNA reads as TGTGCCAGCAGTCGGACCGCTGCCCCCACAGATACGCAGTATTTT.

CDR3 bases: TGTGCCAGCAGCTACAGTAAGGGACAGGGTAAAGATACGCAGTATTTT. Translated: CASSYSKGQGKDTQYF. The V and J genes are TRBV7-8 and TRBJ2-3, with 9 bases that match TRBD1. V shed 4 bases and J 5 bases; nucleotides not matched to a gene: 10. The length of the CDR3 is 16 residues. Germline V CDR1 and CDR2: SGHVS, FQNEAQ.

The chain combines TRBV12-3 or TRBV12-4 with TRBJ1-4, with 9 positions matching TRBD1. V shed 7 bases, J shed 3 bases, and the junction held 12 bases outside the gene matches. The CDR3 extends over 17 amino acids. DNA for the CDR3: TGTGCCAGCACTTTGGGACAGGGCGCTCCCTCTAATGAAAAACTGTTTTTT. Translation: CASTLGQGAPSNEKLFF.

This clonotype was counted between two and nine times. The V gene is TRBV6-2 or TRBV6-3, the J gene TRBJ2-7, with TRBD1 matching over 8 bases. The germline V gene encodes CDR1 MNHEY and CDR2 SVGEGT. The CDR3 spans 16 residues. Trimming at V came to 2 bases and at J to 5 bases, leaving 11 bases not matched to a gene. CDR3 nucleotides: TGTGCCAGCAGTTACCAGAGGACAGGGTCCGGCCACGAGCAGTACTTC. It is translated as CASSYQRTGSGHEQYF.

The CDR3 DNA reads TGTGCCAGCAGTTTCTCCGGTGTCAGTAGCACAGATACGCAGTATTTT. Encoded protein: CASSFSGVSSTDTQYF. This rearrangement joins TRBV27 to TRBJ2-3; D remains ambiguous. V was shortened by 3 bases and J by 0 bases, with 13 bases between the two germline ends. From germline, CDR1 is MNHEY and CDR2 SMNVEV (reference sequence). This CDR3 has 16 amino acids.

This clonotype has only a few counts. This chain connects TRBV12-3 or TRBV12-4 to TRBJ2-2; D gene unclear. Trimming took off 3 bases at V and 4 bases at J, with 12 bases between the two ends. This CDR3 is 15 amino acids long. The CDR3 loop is CASSFFAPGTGELFF. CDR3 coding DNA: TGTGCCAGCAGTTTTTTTGCTCCGGGCACCGGGGAGCTGTTTTTT.

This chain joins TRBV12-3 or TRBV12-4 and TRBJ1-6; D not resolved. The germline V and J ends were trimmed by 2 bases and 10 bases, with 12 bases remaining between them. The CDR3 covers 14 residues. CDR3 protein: CASSLKEGSSPLHF. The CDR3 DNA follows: TGTGCCAGCAGTTTAAAGGAGGGATCCTCACCCCTCCACTTT.

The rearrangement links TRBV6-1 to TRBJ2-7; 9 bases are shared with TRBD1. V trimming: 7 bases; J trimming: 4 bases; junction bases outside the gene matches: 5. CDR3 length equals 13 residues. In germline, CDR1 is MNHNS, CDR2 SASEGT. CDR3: CASTGTGTYEQYF. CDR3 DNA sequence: TGTGCCAGCACCGGGACAGGGACTTACGAGCAGTACTTC.

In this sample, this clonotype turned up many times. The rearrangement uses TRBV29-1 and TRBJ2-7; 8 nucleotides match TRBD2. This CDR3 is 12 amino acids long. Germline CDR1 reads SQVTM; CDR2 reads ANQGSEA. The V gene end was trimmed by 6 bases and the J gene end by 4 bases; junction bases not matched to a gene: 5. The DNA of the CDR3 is TGCAGCGTACTGTTAGCGGGATACGAGCAGTACTTC. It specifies CSVLLAGYEQYF.

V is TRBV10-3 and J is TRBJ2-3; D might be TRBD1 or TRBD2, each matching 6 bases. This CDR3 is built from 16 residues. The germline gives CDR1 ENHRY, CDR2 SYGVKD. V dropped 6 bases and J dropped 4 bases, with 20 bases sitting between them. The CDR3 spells CAIRARLGGEADTQYF. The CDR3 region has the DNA TGTGCCATCAGGGCCCGGTTGGGGGGCGAGGCAGATACGCAGTATTTT.

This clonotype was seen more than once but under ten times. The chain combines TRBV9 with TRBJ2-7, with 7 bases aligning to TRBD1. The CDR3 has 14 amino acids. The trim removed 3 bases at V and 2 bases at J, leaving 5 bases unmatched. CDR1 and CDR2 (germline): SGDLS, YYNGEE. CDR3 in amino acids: CASSAQQGTYEQYF. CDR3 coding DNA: TGTGCCAGCAGCGCCCAACAGGGGACCTACGAGCAGTACTTC.

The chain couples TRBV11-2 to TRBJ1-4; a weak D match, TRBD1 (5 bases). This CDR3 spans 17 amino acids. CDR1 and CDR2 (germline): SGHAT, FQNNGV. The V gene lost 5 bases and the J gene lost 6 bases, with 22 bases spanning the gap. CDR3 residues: CASSPRLTSRDHEKLFF. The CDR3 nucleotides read TGTGCCAGCAGCCCCCGACTTACGTCCAGGGACCATGAAAAACTGTTTTTT.

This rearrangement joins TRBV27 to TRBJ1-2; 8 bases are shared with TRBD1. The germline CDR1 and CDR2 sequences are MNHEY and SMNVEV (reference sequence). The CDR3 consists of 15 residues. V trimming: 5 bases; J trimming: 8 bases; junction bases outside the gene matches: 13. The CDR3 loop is CASSARDRPTGGYTF. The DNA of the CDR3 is TGTGCCAGCAGTGCCCGGGACAGGCCCACGGGAGGCTACACCTTC.

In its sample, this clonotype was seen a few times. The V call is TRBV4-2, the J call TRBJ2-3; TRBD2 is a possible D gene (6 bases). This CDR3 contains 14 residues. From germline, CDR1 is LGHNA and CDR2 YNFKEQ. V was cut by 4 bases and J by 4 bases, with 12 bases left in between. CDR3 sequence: CASSPRLGPDTQYF. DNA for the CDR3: TGTGCCAGCAGCCCCCGACTAGGCCCAGATACGCAGTATTTT.

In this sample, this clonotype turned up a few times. The CDR3 DNA is TGTGCCAGCCACGGGGTCAACTACAATGAGCAGTTCTTC. This gives the protein CASHGVNYNEQFF. The V and J genes are TRBV6-2 or TRBV6-3 and TRBJ2-1; a possible D gene is TRBD2 (5 bases). Germline loops: CDR1 MNHEY, CDR2 SVGEGT. The length of the CDR3 is 13 residues. V was shortened by 8 bases and J by 3 bases, with 11 bases between the two germline ends.

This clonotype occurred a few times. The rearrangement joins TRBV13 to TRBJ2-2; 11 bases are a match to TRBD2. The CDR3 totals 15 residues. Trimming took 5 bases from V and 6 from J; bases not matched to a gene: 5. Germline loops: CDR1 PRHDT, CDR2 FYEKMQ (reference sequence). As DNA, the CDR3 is TGTGCCAGCAGCACTAGCGGGAGTAAGTCCGGGGAGCTGTTTTTT. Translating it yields CASSTSGSKSGELFF.

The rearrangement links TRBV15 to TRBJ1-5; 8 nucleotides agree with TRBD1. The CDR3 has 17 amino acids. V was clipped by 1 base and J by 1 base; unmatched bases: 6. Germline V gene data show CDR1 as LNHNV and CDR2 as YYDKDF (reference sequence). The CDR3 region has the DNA TGTGCCACCAGCAGAGGGACAGGGAGAGAAAGCAATCAGCCCCAGCATTTT. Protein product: CATSRGTGRESNQPQHF.